The sequence of this TCR beta chain was determined in a study of T cells in Graves' hyperthyroidism and ophthalmopathy. About the research overall: Peripheral blood was secured at the point of initial diagnosis, before any treatment.

Using RNA transcripts as the source, TCR beta CDR3 regions were amplified. The TCR CDR3 first-round RT-PCR relied on the HTBI primer set. From the multiplex PCR reads, TCRdb called clonotypes with MiXCR, one entry per CDR3 protein. The table records approximately 600,000 distinct CDR3 sequences, about 15% of them present only once. Uncontrolled infection, other autoimmune disease, pregnancy and lactation each barred patients from inclusion. Clinical symptoms, serum thyroxine, TRAb, thyroid ultrasound and orbital computed tomography informed diagnoses. Study results and limitations: Peripheral blood also featured most of the thyroid clonotypes expanded above 0.001.

This clonotype was counted ten times or more. The antigen is not known. This CDR3 is 13 amino acids long. Germline V gene data show CDR1 as DFQATT and CDR2 as SNEGSKA (reference sequence). The V gene lost 3 bases and the J gene lost 1 base, with 9 bases spanning the gap. V gene TRBV20-1 combines with J gene TRBJ1-1; no definite D call. Input material: blood. This TCR was recovered from a woman aged 30 to 39 with Graves' hyperthyroidism that later progressed to Graves' ophthalmopathy. In DNA form, the CDR3 reads TGCAGTGCTAGCAACACGGAGAACACTGAAGCTTTCTTT. Encoded protein: CSASNTENTEAFF.